Sequencing of this T cell receptor beta chain was carried out in a study of CD8+CD57+ T cells in acquired aplastic anemia. The CDR3 has 15 amino acids. The trim removed 3 bases at V and 4 bases at J, leaving 7 bases unmatched. Germline V gives CDR1 DFQATT, CDR2 SNEGSKA (reference sequence). For CDR3 and TCR beta VDJ profiling, genomic DNA was the template used. Each CDR3 protein gets one entry after TCRdb re-called the reads with MiXCR. This sample has approximately 270,000 distinct CDR3 sequences; roughly half occur once, and the top ten carry less than 9.5%. Sequencing used sorted CD4+, CD8+, or CD8+CD57+ T cells (not recorded which) from PBMCs. This TCR was recovered from a human donor with severe aplastic anemia or a healthy control (not recorded which). The chain joins TRBV20-1 to TRBJ2-1; 9 bases match TRBD2. The CDR3 DNA is TGCAGTGCTAGTTGGGCGGGAGGGCCTTACAATGAGCAGTTCTTC. Protein product: CSASWAGGPYNEQFF.